The clone carrying this TCR beta chain was detected only a few times. Its antigen remains unknown. A second about 7 to 12 cycle PCR used barcoded and J-beta primers. TCRdb processed the 5' RACE reads anew with MiXCR; each CDR3 protein has one entry. The data hold under 2 million distinct CDR3 sequences, with roughly 32% observed a single time. The record originates from a study of blood T cells in healthy people across ages. Investigators took approximately 9.4 milliliters of peripheral blood from every donor. Trimming took off 3 bases at V and 1 base at J, with 11 bases between the two ends. This CDR3 has 14 residues. Germline V CDR1 and CDR2: DFQATT, SNEGSKA (reference sequence). Study-wide findings and caveats: It was the long-lived donors that had more naive CD4+ cells and higher diversity than aged donors. The percentage of naive T cells correlated strongly with TCR beta diversity.

The receptor's source is a woman aged 25 to 39 in good health. The rearrangement links TRBV20-1 to TRBJ2-3; TRBD2 is a possible D gene (5 bases). The specimen sequenced was blood. DNA for the CDR3: TGCAGTGCTAGTTCGAGGGTCGGCACAGATACGCAGTATTTT. This gives the protein CSASSRVGTDTQYF.